These T cell receptor beta chains were read from a single sample in a study of vaccination and CD4 T cells after COVID-19. Their specific antigens are unknown. In TCRdb, the PCR reads were re-called with MiXCR into one record per CDR3 protein. Among over 15,000 distinct CDR3 sequences listed, nearly 55% were seen once. Sequencing used CD4+ T cells from blood, cultured in vitro, obtained before SARS-CoV-2 vaccination. The receptors were sampled from a human donor who had recovered from COVID-19. Each CDR3 is given with its conserved first and last residue. D genes are given only for firm matches. Not every row has a clone size; where given, it reads once, few, many or a size class.

j_gene	d_gene	v_gene	abundance	CDR3nt	CDR3aa
TRBJ1-6	TRBD1	TRBV6-1	few	TGTGCCAGCACGAGACGACAGGGAAATTCACCCCTCCACTTT	CASTRRQGNSPLHF
TRBJ2-3	.	TRBV19	.	TGTGCCTCCAAAGAGGGTTCAGATACGCAGTATTTT	CASKEGSDTQYF
TRBJ2-1	.	TRBV19	.	TGTGCCAGTACCCATCAGACCTCGTCACGAGGCATCAATGAGCAGTTCTTC	CASTHQTSSRGINEQFF
TRBJ1-2	.	TRBV30	.	TGTGCCTGGAGTAGGGGTTATTATGGCTACACCTTC	CAWSRGYYGYTF
TRBJ1-2	.	TRBV15	.	TGTGCCACCAGCACCCCGAAGGGTGGCTACACCTTC	CATSTPKGGYTF
TRBJ2-5	.	TRBV19	.	TGTGCCAGTAGTATGTCCCCCGGGAGCAGAGAGACCCAGTACTTC	CASSMSPGSRETQYF
TRBJ2-1	TRBD1	TRBV20-1	.	TGCAGTGCTAGATCCCGACAGGGTATCGACGGTCTCCTCAATGAGCAGTTCTTC	CSARSRQGIDGLLNEQFF
TRBJ2-5	TRBD2	TRBV27	.	TGTGCCAGCAGTTTTAGGCGGGGAGGGGAGACCCAGTACTTC	CASSFRRGGETQYF
TRBJ2-3	TRBD2	TRBV27	.	TGTGCCAGCAGTTTATTTCGCGCGGGAGGTGGAGATACGCAGTATTTT	CASSLFRAGGGDTQYF
TRBJ2-5	.	TRBV6-7	.	TGTGCCAGCAGACTCGAGGGGGACCAAGAGACCCAGTACTTC	CASRLEGDQETQYF
TRBJ2-7	TRBD2	TRBV6-2/TRBV6-3	.	TGTGCCAGCAGACGGACTAGCTCCTACGAGCAGTACTTC	CASRRTSSYEQYF
TRBJ2-7	.	TRBV6-5	.	TGTGCCAGCAGTTACCAGGGTTCCTACGAGCAGTACTTC	CASSYQGSYEQYF
TRBJ2-3	TRBD2	TRBV7-9	few	TGTGCCAGCAGCTTAGGTCTAGCGGATAGCACAGATACGCAGTATTTT	CASSLGLADSTDTQYF
TRBJ1-1	.	TRBV20-1	.	TGCAGTGCTATTACGGGAATGAACACTGAAGCTTTCTTT	CSAITGMNTEAFF
TRBJ2-5	.	TRBV20-1	few	TGCAGTGCTAGACTGGGTTTACAAGAGACCCAGTACTTC	CSARLGLQETQYF
TRBJ1-1	.	TRBV27	.	TGTGCCAGCAGTCCATGGTCGAACACTGAAGCTTTCTTT	CASSPWSNTEAFF
TRBJ2-7	TRBD1	TRBV29-1	.	TGCAGCGTTACCTTGGACAGGGGAACCTACGAGCAGTACTTC	CSVTLDRGTYEQYF
TRBJ2-7	.	TRBV20-1	.	TGCAGTGCTAGGACCCCAGGCGGGATGTACGAGCAGTACTTC	CSARTPGGMYEQYF
TRBJ1-1	.	TRBV6-1	.	TGTGCCATCAGTGATCAAAGGTTAGCTTTCTTT	CAISDQRLAFF
TRBJ2-7	.	TRBV28	.	TGTGCCAGCAGCCTCCGAACCTACGAGCAGTACTTC	CASSLRTYEQYF
TRBJ2-5	.	TRBV24-1	few	TGTGCCACCAGTTTGGGAGGGGACAGGCTTCAAGAGACCCAGTACTTC	CATSLGGDRLQETQYF
TRBJ1-5	.	TRBV4-1	.	TGCGCCAGCAGCCAAGATCTTGAGGGGATTAGCAATCAGCCCCAGCATTTT	CASSQDLEGISNQPQHF
TRBJ2-2	TRBD2	TRBV15	.	TGTGCCACCAGCAGGGACACTAGCGGGAGGCACACCGGGGAGCTGTTTTTT	CATSRDTSGRHTGELFF
TRBJ1-5	TRBD1	TRBV7-2	few	TGTGCCAGCAGCCTTAGCGGACAGGTGGGACAGCCCCAGCATTTT	CASSLSGQVGQPQHF
TRBJ2-3	.	TRBV2	.	TGTGCCAGCAACCAACAGGGTAACGGGGTTGCAGATACGCAGTATTTT	CASNQQGNGVADTQYF
TRBJ2-1	TRBD2	TRBV7-2	.	TGTGCCAGCGAGCGGGAGTACAATGAGCAGTTCTTC	CASEREYNEQFF
TRBJ2-5	.	TRBV24-1	.	TGTGCCACCAGTGATTTGACAAGGCCAGAGACCCAGTACTTC	CATSDLTRPETQYF
TRBJ1-2	TRBD1	TRBV27	.	TGTGCCAGCAGTGTAACCGGGACAGGGGAAATTGGCTACACCTTC	CASSVTGTGEIGYTF
TRBJ1-1	.	TRBV20-1	few	TGCAGTGCTAGTACATTACAGGAATTAAACACTGAAGCTTTCTTT	CSASTLQELNTEAFF
TRBJ1-5	.	TRBV21-1	.	TGTGCCAGCAGCAAAGCGGGACAGGGGGCGACTCAGCCCCAGCATTTT	CASSKAGQGATQPQHF
TRBJ2-1	TRBD2	TRBV20-1	once	TGCAGTGCTAGGGGACTAGCGGGAGGGTCGGTAGGTGAACAGTTCTTC	CSARGLAGGSVGEQFF
TRBJ2-3	TRBD2	TRBV4-2	.	TGTGCCAGCAGCCAAGCGGGAGGGGGCACAGATACGCAGTATTTT	CASSQAGGGTDTQYF
TRBJ1-2	.	TRBV20-1	medium-sized	TGCAGTGCTAGAAAGGGGAGTTATGGCTACACCTTC	CSARKGSYGYTF
TRBJ2-3	.	TRBV19	few	TGTGCCAGTAGTAGCGGGAGCACAGATACGCAGTATTTT	CASSSGSTDTQYF
TRBJ2-2	TRBD2	TRBV4-3	.	TGCGCCAGCAGCCGGGGGGGAGGCGGGGCGAACACCGGGGAGCTGTTTTTT	CASSRGGGGANTGELFF
TRBJ2-7	TRBD1	TRBV5-1	.	TGCGCCAGCAGACCAACCCCCGGGACAGGGGGCATCTACGAGCAGTACTTC	CASRPTPGTGGIYEQYF
TRBJ1-2	.	TRBV6-1	few	TGTGCCAGCGTCACGGGTTTAGGGACTGGTGGCTACACCTTC	CASVTGLGTGGYTF